The clone carrying this TCR beta chain was found a few times. Its antigen is not identified. The data stem from a study of CD8 T cells in ankylosing spondylitis. Whole-study findings and limits: Disease-associated clones were CD8+ and fairly uncommon in peripheral blood. Researchers reportedly found disease-linked clones significantly enriched in matched ankylosing spondylitis synovial fluid. Seemingly distinctive of ankylosing spondylitis blood was a TCR beta motif formed by eight highly homologous variants. Reports of some motif variants in reactive arthritis synovial fluid and blood predate this one.

Quantitative 5'-RACE with molecular barcodes was used to make the TCR beta libraries. TCRdb ran MiXCR on the 5' RACE reads and lists one entry per CDR3 protein. Here the sample spans 300,000 to 400,000 distinct CDR3 sequences, under 25% being singletons. Losses at the gene ends were 4 bases for V and 2 bases for J; bases not matched to a gene: 5. The CDR3 is 16 residues long. The germline gives CDR1 SGDLS, CDR2 YYNGEE. The chain is built from TRBV9 and TRBJ2-7; 14 bases line up with TRBD2. Sequenced material: blood, either unsorted or a sorted T cell fraction (not recorded which). The TCR was taken from a male donor with ankylosing spondylitis. CDR3 in amino acids: CASSPGLAGDAYEQYF. In DNA, the CDR3 is TGTGCCAGCAGCCCGGGACTAGCGGGAGATGCCTACGAGCAGTACTTC. Together with reference TRBV9 and TRBJ2-7, the CDR3 gives the full variable domain: DSGVTQTPKHLITATGQRVTLRCSPRSGDLSVYWYQQSLDQGLQFLIQYYNGEERAKGNILERFSAQQFPDLHSELNLSSLELGDSALYFCASSPGLAGDAYEQYFGPGTRLTVT.